This passage covers 12 T cell receptor beta chains from one sample sequenced in a study of cytomegalovirus exposure and HLA in healthy donors. Primers: 60 Vbeta forward and 13 Jbeta reverse. Generated by immunoSEQ multiplex PCR, the TCRdb table keeps only in-frame clones and is missing some. The sample holds approximately 93,000 clones, about four fifths seen once. Sequenced sample: PBMCs. Receptors were obtained from a woman aged 40-49 years in good health and CMV-seronegative.

The rearrangement uses TRBV28 and TRBJ1-6, with 11 bases that match TRBD1. Germline loops: CDR1 MDHEN, CDR2 SYDVKM. CDR3 length equals 17 residues. V lost 5 bases and J lost 8; bases outside the gene matches: 11. The CDR3 sequence: CASSPPGQGVSDSPLHF. The CDR3 DNA is TGTGCCAGCAGTCCCCCGGGACAGGGGGTTTCAGATTCACCCCTCCACTTT.

The V gene is TRBV11-2, the J gene TRBJ2-7, with 10 bases matching TRBD1. The CDR3 covers 14 residues. Unmatched junction bases numbered 7, after V lost 5 bases and J lost 6 bases. The germline V gene has CDR1 SGHAT and CDR2 FQNNGV. The CDR3 region is CASSAGTGVLEQYF. Here the CDR3 DNA reads TGTGCCAGCAGCGCCGGGACAGGGGTGCTCGAGCAGTACTTC.

The chain is built from TRBV7-8 and TRBJ2-7, with 10 bases that match TRBD1. This CDR3 is 14 amino acids long. CDR1 SGHVS and CDR2 FQNEAQ come from the germline V gene. The J segment lost 2 bases and the V segment lost 5 bases, leaving 3 bases of the junction unmatched. This CDR3 reads CASSRGQGTYEQYF. CDR3 bases: TGTGCCAGCAGCAGGGGACAGGGGACCTACGAGCAGTACTTC.

There are a few counts of this clone. The chain employs TRBV6-5 and TRBJ2-7; 7 positions agree with TRBD2. The germline gives CDR1 MNHEY, CDR2 SVGAGI. V shed 2 bases and J 2 bases; nucleotides not matched to a gene: 6. The CDR3 runs to 15 residues. CDR3 protein: CASSYRDGRTYEQYF. CDR3 bases: TGTGCCAGCAGTTACAGGGACGGGAGGACCTACGAGCAGTACTTC.

This chain uses TRBV27 with TRBJ2-7; 14 bases are a match to TRBD2. The V and J ends lost 7 bases and 9 bases, in that order; junction bases with no gene match: 8. From germline, CDR1 is MNHEY and CDR2 SMNVEV (reference sequence). The CDR3 covers 14 residues. In DNA, the CDR3 is TGTGCCAGCAATGTGGGGACTAGCGGGGGAGTGCAGTACTTC. Protein product: CASNVGTSGGVQYF.

This chain uses TRBV7-2 with TRBJ2-7, with a tentative D call TRBD1 (6 bases). CDR3 length equals 15 residues. V lost 2 bases and J lost 3, with 14 bases in between. CDR1 SGHTA and CDR2 FQGNSA come from the germline V gene. The CDR3 nucleotides are TGTGCCAGCAGCTTATTTGGTGGACAGTACTACGAGCAGTACTTC. It is translated as CASSLFGGQYYEQYF.

As to this clone: The sample has other DNA sequences that encode this CDR3 too. V is TRBV6-1 and J is TRBJ2-7; the match to TRBD1 covers 8 bases. The V segment lost 0 bases and the J segment 9 bases; nucleotides outside the gene matches: 4. CDR3 size: 13 residues. The germline gives CDR1 MNHNS, CDR2 SASEGT. The CDR3 sequence: CASSEAHRGSQYF. DNA for the CDR3: TGTGCCAGCAGTGAAGCACACAGGGGGTCGCAGTACTTC.

V and J are TRBV28 and TRBJ1-1; weak D call: TRBD1 (5 bases). The CDR3 length is 11 residues. The V end was cut by 6 bases, the J end by 5 bases, with 7 bases between. Germline values: CDR1 MDHEN, CDR2 SYDVKM. The CDR3, as DNA: TGTGCCAGCAGAGGACAAACTGAAGCTTTCTTT. Its protein product is CASRGQTEAFF.

The chain carries TRBV2 and TRBJ2-3; TRBD1 matches at 11 bases. The V segment lost 5 bases and the J segment 3 bases; nucleotides outside the gene matches: 7. The CDR3 is 16 amino acids. Germline V gives CDR1 SNHLY, CDR2 FYNNEI. The CDR3 coding sequence is TGTGCCAGCAGTTGGACAGGGGGCCTAGTTACAGATACGCAGTATTTT. Translated: CASSWTGGLVTDTQYF.

The V and J genes are TRBV5-6 and TRBJ1-5; D gene unclear. The CDR3 contains 14 residues. CDR1 SGHDT and CDR2 YYEEEE come from the germline V gene. V shed 4 bases and J shed 15 bases, with 23 bases lying between them. CDR3 DNA: TGTGCCAGCAGCCTCGAGAGTTCGTCCACGCCTTTGCATTTT. Translation gives CASSLESSSTPLHF.

This chain uses TRBV15 with TRBJ2-2, with D possibly being TRBD2 (6 bases). The V gene's germline CDR1 is LNHNV and CDR2 YYDKDF (reference sequence). This CDR3 region has 15 residues. V lost 4 bases, J lost 6 bases, and 15 bases lay in between. The CDR3 DNA is TGTGCCACCAGCAAAGGAGGGAGAGGCGCCGGGGAGCTGTTTTTT. Amino acids: CATSKGGRGAGELFF.

V gene TRBV28 combines with J gene TRBJ2-7; TRBD1 matches at 10 bases. V was clipped by 7 bases and J by 4 bases; unmatched bases: 7. Germline CDR1 is MDHEN and CDR2 is SYDVKM. CDR3 length: 14 amino acids. The chain's CDR3 is CASTRTGGGYEQYF. The CDR3, as DNA: TGTGCCAGCACAAGGACAGGGGGGGGATACGAGCAGTACTTC.